The 10 T cell receptor beta chains in this list originate from one sample, sequenced in a study of CD8+ T cells in alopecia areata (dated by TCRdb to 2016 to 2018). The time point label of this sample denotes: baseline before oral tofacitinib. Preparation of the library involved the immunoSEQ multiplex PCR assay. For TCR sequencing, RNA was extracted from every sample and reverse transcribed into cDNA to serve as template. TCRdb re-hosts the immuneACCESS table, in-frame sequences only. Its copies lack some clones; in the studies checked, an unresolved V gene accounts for under half of them, and the cause for the rest is not known. This sample holds some 240,000 clones; around 62% were observed only once. The biggest ten clones account for 0.45% of the sample. Specimen: CD4+ T cells sorted from blood, collected at week 0. All receptors derive from a human donor with alopecia areata.

This clone has just one count. V gene TRBV18 combines with J gene TRBJ2-4, with D possibly matching TRBD1 (5 bases). V was pared by 3 bases and J by 3 bases, with 9 bases between. This CDR3 spans 14 amino acids. Per the germline V gene, CDR1 is KGHSH and CDR2 is LQKENI. The DNA for the CDR3 is TGTGCCAGCTCACCGCCGGACAACAAAAACATTCAGTACTTC. The encoded protein is CASSPPDNKNIQYF.

J is TRBJ1-6 and V is TRBV4-2; D is ambiguous. The CDR3 runs 16 residues. Trimming took off 0 bases at V and 13 bases at J, with 19 bases between the two ends. Germline-derived CDR1 and CDR2 are LGHNA and YNFKEQ. The CDR3 DNA is TGTGCCAGCAGCCAAGATCTCGCCTCCCAAGGGAGGCCCCTCCACTTT. It specifies CASSQDLASQGRPLHF.

The chain has TRBV30 and TRBJ2-3; the D gene is possibly TRBD2 (6 bases). V was cut by 0 bases and J by 1 base, with 14 bases left in between. Germline V gene lookup returns CDR1 GTSNPN and CDR2 SVGIG (reference sequence). The CDR3 length is 16 residues. The CDR3 region has the DNA TGTGCCTGGAGTGTGGGAGGTACACTCGGCACAGATACGCAGTATTTT. Translated, it gives CAWSVGGTLGTDTQYF.

The chain uses TRBV29-1 and TRBJ2-5; no definite D call. CDR3 length equals 12 residues. Germline V gives CDR1 SQVTM, CDR2 ANQGSEA. The V end lost 4 bases, the J end lost 2 bases, and 8 bases lay between the germline ends. The CDR3 region is CSVGRIQETQYF. The DNA of the CDR3 is TGCAGCGTTGGCCGGATTCAAGAGACCCAGTACTTC.

The chain uses TRBV5-4 and TRBJ1-2; D remains unclear. This CDR3 spans 14 amino acids. The germline V gene encodes CDR1 SGHNT and CDR2 YYREEE (reference sequence). Trimming stripped 5 bases from V and 2 bases from J, with 13 bases between. CDR3 nucleotides: TGTGCCAGCAGTGCTCAGCGAGACAACTATGGCTACACCTTC. Amino acids: CASSAQRDNYGYTF.

The chain joins TRBV30 to TRBJ1-4; D unclear. Between the trimmed V and J ends, which lost 5 bases and 4 bases, there was a span of 11 bases. The CDR3 has 13 amino acids. Per germline, CDR1 GTSNPN and CDR2 SVGIG (reference sequence). The CDR3 DNA is TGTGCCTGGTCCCGGGCCAGTAATGAAAAACTGTTTTTT. Translating it yields CAWSRASNEKLFF.

The CDR3 bases are TGTGCCAGCAGCGTAGCTCTGGAGTCACCCTATGGCTACACCTTC. It codes for CASSVALESPYGYTF. The gene calls are TRBV9 and TRBJ1-2; D unresolved. Germline V gene data show CDR1 as SGDLS and CDR2 as YYNGEE. Trimming pared 0 bases from V and 4 bases from J, leaving 13 bases between. The CDR3 has 15 amino acids.

This CDR3 is CASSLGHGPNTEAFF. The CDR3 DNA reads TGCGCCAGCAGCCTCGGACACGGACCTAACACTGAAGCTTTCTTT. This sequence joins TRBV4-1 and TRBJ1-1; TRBD1 is a possible D gene (5 bases). Germline V gives CDR1 MGHRA, CDR2 YSYEKL. The CDR3 runs 15 residues. With 4 bases removed from V and 2 bases from J, the gap between germline ends came to 14 bases.

This clone turned up a few times. The V call is TRBV29-1, the J call TRBJ1-1, with D tentatively TRBD1 (5 bases). Trimming removed 7 bases at V and 0 bases at J, with 9 bases between. The CDR3 has 12 residues. Germline values: CDR1 SQVTM, CDR2 ANQGSEA. The CDR3, as DNA: TGCAGCGCGACAGTTATGAACACTGAAGCTTTCTTT. Protein product: CSATVMNTEAFF. Together with reference TRBV29-1 and TRBJ1-1, the CDR3 gives the full variable domain: SAVISQKPSRDICQRGTSLTIQCQVDSQVTMMFWYRQQPGQSLTLIATANQGSEATYESGFVIDKFPISRPNLTFSTLTVSNMSPEDSSIYLCSATVMNTEAFFGQGTRLTVV.

The V call is TRBV29-1, the J call TRBJ2-4, with D unresolved. CDR1 and CDR2 (germline): SQVTM, ANQGSEA. V lost 5 bases and J lost 9, with 20 bases in between. The CDR3 contains 14 residues. The CDR3 DNA sequence: TGCAGCGTTCTTACGACTGGTTGGGAAAGCATTCAGTACTTC. It specifies CSVLTTGWESIQYF.